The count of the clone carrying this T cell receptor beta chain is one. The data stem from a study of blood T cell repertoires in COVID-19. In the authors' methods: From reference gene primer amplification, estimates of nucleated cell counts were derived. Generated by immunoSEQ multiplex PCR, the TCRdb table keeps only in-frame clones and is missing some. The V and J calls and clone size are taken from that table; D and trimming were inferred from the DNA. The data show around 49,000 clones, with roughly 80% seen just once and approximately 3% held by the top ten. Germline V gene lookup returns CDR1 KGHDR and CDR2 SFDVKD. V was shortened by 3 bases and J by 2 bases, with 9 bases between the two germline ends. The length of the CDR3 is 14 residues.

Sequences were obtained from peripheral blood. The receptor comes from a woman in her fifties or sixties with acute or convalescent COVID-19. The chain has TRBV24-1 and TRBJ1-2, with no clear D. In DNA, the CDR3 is TGTGCCACCAGTGATCGAGGAGGGAACTATGGCTACACCTTC. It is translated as CATSDRGGNYGYTF.